This note documents a single T cell receptor beta chain sequence. Antigen specificity is unknown. The single heparinised draw taken from each donor contained roughly 100 mL of blood on average. CD4+ cells of the naive, central memory, regulatory and stem cell-like memory types were sorted via CD45RO/CCR7/CD25/CD127/CD95/CD27. All of the sorted populations showed purity greater than 98%. The J segment lost 4 bases and the V segment lost 4 bases, leaving 12 bases of the junction unmatched. The CDR3 consists of 16 residues. The V gene's germline CDR1 is SGHDT and CDR2 YYEEEE. The study reverse transcribed the entire isolated RNA, so it sequenced expressed TCRB transcripts. Profiling relied on immunoSEQ multiplex PCR, and the TCRdb table lists in-frame clones only, not all of them. The data show some 250,000 clones, 25% to 35% seen once. This sample stems from a study of beta chain features in type 1 diabetes. General study findings and limits: Insertions at VDJ junctions were less frequent in type 1 diabetes patients. These patients also deleted more nucleotides at the same junctions.

The chain is built from TRBV5-6 and TRBJ2-7, with 9 bases fitting TRBD2. This TCR was sampled from a man aged 25-45 years in good health. Sequenced material: central memory CD4+ T cells from blood. The CDR3 region has the DNA TGTGCCAGCAGCCCCGGTGGGCTAGCGGGGCAATACGAGCAGTACTTC. Amino acids: CASSPGGLAGQYEQYF.